This section outlines one T cell receptor (beta chain) sequence together with its context. As yet, its antigen is unknown. Expressed TCRB transcripts got sequenced, as all isolated RNA was reverse transcribed. The method was immunoSEQ multiplex PCR; TCRdb's version includes in-frame clones alone and lacks a portion of them. Of tens of thousands of clones listed, 55% to 75% are singletons. Germline loops: CDR1 MGHRA, CDR2 YSYEKL. Deletions cut 3 bases from V and 4 bases from J, with 12 bases between. The CDR3 is 15 amino acids. These data belong to a study of beta chain features in type 1 diabetes. Study-wide findings and caveats: People with Type 1 diabetes carried modestly yet significantly shorter TCRB CDR3s in all four CD4+ subsets. There were fewer insertions and more deletions at the VDJ junctions of type 1 diabetes patients. Since sequencing was performed on cDNA, cells with high TCR expression could be over-represented.

The single heparinised draw taken from each donor contained around 100 mL of blood on average. Sort purity for all populations was recorded as exceeding 98%. The TCR comes from a woman in her 30s with type 1 diabetes. The chain combines TRBV4-1 with TRBJ1-4, with D perhaps matching TRBD1 (6 bases). Sequenced: stem cell memory CD4+ T cells from blood. The CDR3 region has the DNA TGCGCCAGCAGCCATAAGGGACAAGATAATGAAAAACTGTTTTTT. This codes for CASSHKGQDNEKLFF.